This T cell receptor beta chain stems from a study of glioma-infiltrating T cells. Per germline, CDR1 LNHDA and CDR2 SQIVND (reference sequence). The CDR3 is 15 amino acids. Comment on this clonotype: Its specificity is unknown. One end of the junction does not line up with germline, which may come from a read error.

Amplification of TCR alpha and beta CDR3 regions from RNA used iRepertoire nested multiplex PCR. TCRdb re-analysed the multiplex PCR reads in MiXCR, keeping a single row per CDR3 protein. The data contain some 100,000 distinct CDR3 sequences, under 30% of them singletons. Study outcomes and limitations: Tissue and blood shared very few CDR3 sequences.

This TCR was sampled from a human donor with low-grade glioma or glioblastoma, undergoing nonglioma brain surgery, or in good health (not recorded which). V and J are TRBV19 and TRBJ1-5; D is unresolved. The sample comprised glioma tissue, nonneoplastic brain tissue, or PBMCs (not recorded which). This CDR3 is CASIGNNFRNHPQHF. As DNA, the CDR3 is TGTGCCAGTATCGGCAATAATTTTCGCAATCATCCCCAGCATTTT.